This is a list of T cell receptor beta chains from one sample in a study of tumor and adjacent non-tumor tissue in lung cancer. In TCRdb, the multiplex PCR reads were re-called with MiXCR into one record per CDR3 protein. This table has about 90,000 distinct CDR3 sequences, 75% to 85% appearing once. The sequenced sample consisted of distant non-tumor lung tissue. The source is a woman aged 45-65 years with non-small cell lung cancer. Each CDR3 is given with its conserved first and last residue. The order of the fields is J gene, V gene, D gene, clone size, CDR3 DNA, CDR3 protein. D genes are given only for firm matches. Some rows have no size entry. The others give once, few or many, or a class for an expanded clone.

>TRBJ2-1|TRBV5-1|NA|many
TGCGCCAGCAGCTTGGGGACAGTCAATGAGCAGTTCTTC
CASSLGTVNEQFF
>TRBJ1-5|TRBV6-1|TRBD1|NA
TGTGGCAGTTATCCGGCTACAGGGGGTATGAACAATCAGCCCCAGCATTTT
CGSYPATGGMNNQPQHF
>TRBJ2-5|TRBV6-1|NA|NA
TGTGCCAGCAGCCTTTTATTCCAGACCGAGACGCTGGAGGAGACCCAGTACTTC
CASSLLFQTETLEETQYF
>TRBJ2-2|TRBV12-3/TRBV12-4|TRBD2|once
TGTGCCAGCACCAATATAGCGGGAGTGACCACCGGGGAGCTGTTTTTT
CASTNIAGVTTGELFF
>TRBJ1-5|TRBV4-1|NA|NA
TGCGCCAGCATCCGAGTCCCAGGGTCCAACCAGCCCCAGCATTTT
CASIRVPGSNQPQHF
>TRBJ2-4|TRBV29-1|NA|NA
TGCAACGCTTTCCTTGGGAACAAAAACATTCAGTACTTC
CNAFLGNKNIQYF
>TRBJ2-7|TRBV4-1|NA|once
TGCGCCTGCAGCCAATGGGGACCGCCGGGCCACGAGCAGTACTTC
CACSQWGPPGHEQYF
>TRBJ2-1|TRBV6-5|TRBD1|NA
TGTGCCAGCAGTCAGACAGGGTTTGGTCTGTTCTTC
CASSQTGFGLFF
>TRBJ2-1|TRBV7-8|TRBD2|many
TGTGCCAGCAGCCTCAGCGGGAGGGCGTTTTACAATGAGCAGTTCTTC
CASSLSGRAFYNEQFF
>TRBJ2-5|TRBV24-1|NA|many
TGTGCCACCAGTGACAAGGACAGATCCGAGACCCAGTACTTC
CATSDKDRSETQYF
>TRBJ1-5|TRBV5-1|NA|many
TGCGCCAGCAGCTTGGTTCCGGGGGCGAGCAATCAGCCCCAGCATTTT
CASSLVPGASNQPQHF
>TRBJ2-7|TRBV20-1|NA|NA
TGCAGAACTAGGGAACGGGATTCCTACGAGCAGTACTTC
CRTRERDSYEQYF
>TRBJ2-2|TRBV5-6|NA|NA
TGTGCCAGCAGCTTGGACCCGGGATATGGGAGAACCGGGGGGCTGTTTTTT
CASSLDPGYGRTGGLFF
>TRBJ2-2|TRBV6-5|NA|NA
TGTGCCAGCAGTGTCAGTACCGGGGAGCTGTTTTTT
CASSVSTGELFF
>TRBJ2-3|TRBV6-4|NA|NA
TGTGCCTGCAGTGGCGGGAGCACAGATACGCAGTATTTT
CACSGGSTDTQYF
>TRBJ1-1|TRBV12-3/TRBV12-4|NA|NA
TGTGCCAGCAGTGGGGCTATGATCACTGAAGCTTTCTTT
CASSGAMITEAFF
>TRBJ2-1|TRBV6-5|NA|NA
TGTGCCAGCAGTTATTCGGACTGGATTTACAATGAACAGTTCTTC
CASSYSDWIYNEQFF
>TRBJ2-7|TRBV14|NA|NA
TGTGCCAGCAGCCAAGATGGGCGGGTAGCCAAGACGGCGACATACGGGCAGTACTTC
CASSQDGRVAKTATYGQYF
>TRBJ2-7|TRBV15|NA|NA
TGTGCCACCACCAGAGTGGGAGTCGACGACGAGCAGTACTTC
CATTRVGVDDEQYF
>TRBJ1-5|TRBV10-2|NA|NA
TGCGCCAGTAGTGGGGCTGGTGCGCGGCGGCCCCAGCATTTT
CASSGAGARRPQHF
>TRBJ1-4|TRBV6-6|NA|NA
TGTGTCAGCAGTTACATGGGCAGTAGCCTTGCAACTAATGAAAAACTGTTTTTT
CVSSYMGSSLATNEKLFF
>TRBJ2-2|TRBV29-1|TRBD2|NA
TGCAGCGTTGAGGATGAAGGAACTAGCGGGAGCTTTCCCCGGAAGCTGTTTTTT
CSVEDEGTSGSFPRKLFF
>TRBJ2-7|TRBV6-5|NA|NA
TGTACCAGCGCCTTCGGGTCCCGAGCCTATGAGCAGTACTTC
CTSAFGSRAYEQYF
>TRBJ2-7|TRBV5-4|NA|many
TGTGCCAGCAGTCGGGACCTATACGAGCAGTACTTC
CASSRDLYEQYF
>TRBJ2-1|TRBV4-1|TRBD2|NA
TGCGCCAGCAGCCATCCGGGACTAGCGGGAGGGCCAAGATATAATGGGCAGTTCTTC
CASSHPGLAGGPRYNGQFF
>TRBJ2-1|TRBV7-9|NA|NA
TGTGCCGGCAGCTCCAGGAGCGAGCAGTTCTTC
CAGSSRSEQFF
>TRBJ1-6|TRBV4-1|TRBD1|NA
TGCGCCAGCAGCCCGGGGACAGGGAATTCACCCATCCGCTTT
CASSPGTGNSPIRF
>TRBJ2-7|TRBV6-2/TRBV6-3|NA|NA
TGTGCCAGCCGGACCCAGAGAGTCAAATACTTC
CASRTQRVKYF
>TRBJ2-3|TRBV6-5|TRBD1|few
TGTGCCAGTAGCCGCGGGACAGGGGCCCGCTCAGATACGCAGTATTTT
CASSRGTGARSDTQYF
>TRBJ2-1|TRBV11-2|NA|NA
TGTGCCAGCAGCTTAAATGGGGGTACTAGTGGGCAGTTCTTC
CASSLNGGTSGQFF
>TRBJ2-3|TRBV29-1|NA|NA
TGCAGCGTTGGCGGTAGGGCGAGACACCAAAGCGCAGATACGCAGTATTTT
CSVGGRARHQSADTQYF
>TRBJ2-4|TRBV12-3/TRBV12-4|TRBD2|few
TGTGCCAGCAGCCCATACGGGGGGGCGGTTGCCAAAAACTTTCAGTACTTC
CASSPYGGAVAKNFQYF
>TRBJ2-3|TRBV29-1|NA|NA
TGCAGCGTTGGCAGAACCACAGATACGCAGTATTTT
CSVGRTTDTQYF
>TRBJ2-3|TRBV7-9|TRBD2|many
TGTGCCAGCACCTTACTAGCGGGAGGGCCGGGAGATACGCAGTATTTT
CASTLLAGGPGDTQYF
>TRBJ2-1|TRBV12-5|NA|NA
TGTGCTAGTGGTACTGGACGGAGCTCCTACAATGAGCAGTTCTTC
CASGTGRSSYNEQFF